A selection of T cell receptor beta chains follows, all from one sample in a study of blood T cell repertoires in COVID-19. Method: immunoSEQ multiplex PCR; TCRdb's copy keeps in-frame clones and lacks some. The sample holds about 160,000 clones, around four fifths seen once. The source material was peripheral blood. These receptors were taken from a man in his sixties or seventies with acute or convalescent COVID-19. The CDR3 runs from the conserved cysteine through the conserved F or W. Each record gives: J gene, V gene, clone size, D gene, CDR3 protein, CDR3 DNA. The D gene is left open where the match is weak. Clone size is shown for a subset of rows, as once, few, many or a class of expanded clone.

TRBJ2-5	TRBV7-2	-	-	CASSLAPAVRETQYF	TGTGCCAGCAGCTTAGCGCCCGCGGTCCGGGAGACCCAGTACTTC
TRBJ2-3	TRBV24-1	-	TRBD1	CATSDHGQGGTDTQYF	TGTGCCACCAGTGACCACGGACAGGGTGGCACAGATACGCAGTATTTT
TRBJ1-2	TRBV6-1	-	-	CASSEDPGRGNYGYTF	TGTGCCAGCAGTGAAGATCCGGGCAGGGGTAACTATGGCTACACCTTC
TRBJ2-5	TRBV5-1	-	TRBD1	CASSPTGGKETQYF	TGCGCCAGCAGCCCGACAGGGGGAAAAGAGACCCAGTACTTC
TRBJ1-3	TRBV15	-	-	CATSSPQGTKGDSSGNTIYF	TGTGCCACCAGCAGTCCACAGGGAACTAAGGGAGATTCTTCTGGAAACACCATATATTTT
TRBJ2-3	TRBV12-2	few	-	CASRSQTGGTDTQYF	TGTGCAAGTCGCTCCCAGACAGGGGGCACAGATACGCAGTATTTT
TRBJ1-1	TRBV6-6	once	-	CASIRSGQRITEAFF	TGTGCCAGCATCCGGTCAGGGCAAAGAATTACTGAAGCTTTCTTT
TRBJ1-2	TRBV19	-	-	CASTPGGVNYGYTF	TGTGCCAGTACACCGGGGGGGGTGAACTATGGCTACACCTTC
TRBJ1-2	TRBV10-1	-	TRBD1	CASSESTGADLTF	TGCGCCAGCAGTGAGTCGACAGGGGCCGATTTGACCTTC
TRBJ2-3	TRBV3-1/TRBV3-2	-	TRBD2	CASSQQIAGRSDTQYF	TGTGCCAGCAGCCAGCAAATAGCGGGGCGTTCAGATACGCAGTATTTT
TRBJ1-3	TRBV7-8	-	-	CASSLATGGNTIYF	TGTGCCAGCAGCTTAGCTACAGGAGGAAACACCATATATTTT
TRBJ2-3	TRBV6-1	-	-	CASSEAASTDTQYF	TGTGCCAGCAGTGAAGCGGCTAGCACAGATACGCAGTATTTT
TRBJ1-2	TRBV6-5	-	TRBD1	CASRNRGPVDGYTF	TGTGCCAGCAGGAACAGGGGCCCTGTGGATGGCTACACCTTC
TRBJ2-3	TRBV27	-	TRBD2	CASSITSGGPTDTQYF	TGTGCCAGCAGTATTACTAGCGGGGGGCCCACAGATACGCAGTATTTT
TRBJ2-1	TRBV6-5	-	-	CASTDPGGRYNEQFF	TGTGCCAGCACAGATCCGGGGGGCCGCTACAATGAGCAGTTCTTC
TRBJ2-5	TRBV10-3	once	TRBD2	CAISEGLAGSKETQYF	TGTGCCATCAGTGAAGGCCTAGCGGGATCAAAAGAGACCCAGTACTTC
TRBJ2-5	TRBV11-2	-	TRBD1	CASSSDRGRSETQYF	TGTGCCAGCAGCTCAGACAGGGGACGGTCAGAGACCCAGTACTTC
TRBJ2-1	TRBV7-2	-	TRBD2	CASSSYSGTYNEQFF	TGTGCCAGCAGCTCTTATAGCGGGACCTACAATGAGCAGTTCTTC
TRBJ1-5	TRBV2	-	-	CASSMTAGNQPQHF	TGTGCCAGCAGTATGACAGCCGGCAATCAGCCCCAGCATTTT
TRBJ1-4	TRBV30	-	TRBD1	CAWSVQGVEKLFF	TGTGCCTGGAGTGTACAGGGGGTTGAAAAACTGTTTTTT
TRBJ2-2	TRBV2	-	-	CASKLEPSPNTGELFF	TGTGCCAGCAAACTAGAGCCCTCACCGAACACCGGGGAGCTGTTTTTT
TRBJ1-6	TRBV5-1	-	-	CASSREDRGNSPLHF	TGCGCCAGCAGCAGAGAGGACAGAGGGAATTCACCCCTCCACTTT
TRBJ1-2	TRBV9	-	-	CASSVAPGRSKGYGYTF	TGTGCCAGCAGCGTAGCCCCGGGTAGGAGTAAAGGCTATGGCTACACCTTC
TRBJ2-5	TRBV7-2	-	TRBD2	CASSLVAGGKETQYF	TGTGCCAGCAGCTTAGTAGCGGGGGGGAAAGAGACCCAGTACTTC
TRBJ1-6	TRBV2	-	-	CASRQGYNSPLHF	TGTGCCAGCAGACAGGGCTATAATTCACCCCTCCACTTT
TRBJ2-1	TRBV6-5	-	TRBD2	CASSSGLAAEQFF	TGTGCCAGCAGTTCCGGCCTAGCGGCAGAGCAGTTCTTC
TRBJ2-1	TRBV7-9	-	-	CASSSPGTPYNEQFF	TGTGCCAGCAGCTCACCCGGGACTCCTTACAATGAGCAGTTCTTC